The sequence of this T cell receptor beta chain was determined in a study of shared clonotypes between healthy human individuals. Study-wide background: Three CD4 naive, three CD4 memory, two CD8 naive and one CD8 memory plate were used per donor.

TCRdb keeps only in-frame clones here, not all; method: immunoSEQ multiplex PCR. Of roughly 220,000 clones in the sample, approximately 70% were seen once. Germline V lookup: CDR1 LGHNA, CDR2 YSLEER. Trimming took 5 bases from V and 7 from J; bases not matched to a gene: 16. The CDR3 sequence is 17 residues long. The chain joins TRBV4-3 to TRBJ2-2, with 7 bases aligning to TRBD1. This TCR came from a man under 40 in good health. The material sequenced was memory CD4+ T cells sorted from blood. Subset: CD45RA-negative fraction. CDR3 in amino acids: CASSEVVLTGLSGELFF. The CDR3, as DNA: TGCGCCAGCAGCGAAGTCGTATTGACAGGGTTAAGCGGGGAGCTGTTTTTT.